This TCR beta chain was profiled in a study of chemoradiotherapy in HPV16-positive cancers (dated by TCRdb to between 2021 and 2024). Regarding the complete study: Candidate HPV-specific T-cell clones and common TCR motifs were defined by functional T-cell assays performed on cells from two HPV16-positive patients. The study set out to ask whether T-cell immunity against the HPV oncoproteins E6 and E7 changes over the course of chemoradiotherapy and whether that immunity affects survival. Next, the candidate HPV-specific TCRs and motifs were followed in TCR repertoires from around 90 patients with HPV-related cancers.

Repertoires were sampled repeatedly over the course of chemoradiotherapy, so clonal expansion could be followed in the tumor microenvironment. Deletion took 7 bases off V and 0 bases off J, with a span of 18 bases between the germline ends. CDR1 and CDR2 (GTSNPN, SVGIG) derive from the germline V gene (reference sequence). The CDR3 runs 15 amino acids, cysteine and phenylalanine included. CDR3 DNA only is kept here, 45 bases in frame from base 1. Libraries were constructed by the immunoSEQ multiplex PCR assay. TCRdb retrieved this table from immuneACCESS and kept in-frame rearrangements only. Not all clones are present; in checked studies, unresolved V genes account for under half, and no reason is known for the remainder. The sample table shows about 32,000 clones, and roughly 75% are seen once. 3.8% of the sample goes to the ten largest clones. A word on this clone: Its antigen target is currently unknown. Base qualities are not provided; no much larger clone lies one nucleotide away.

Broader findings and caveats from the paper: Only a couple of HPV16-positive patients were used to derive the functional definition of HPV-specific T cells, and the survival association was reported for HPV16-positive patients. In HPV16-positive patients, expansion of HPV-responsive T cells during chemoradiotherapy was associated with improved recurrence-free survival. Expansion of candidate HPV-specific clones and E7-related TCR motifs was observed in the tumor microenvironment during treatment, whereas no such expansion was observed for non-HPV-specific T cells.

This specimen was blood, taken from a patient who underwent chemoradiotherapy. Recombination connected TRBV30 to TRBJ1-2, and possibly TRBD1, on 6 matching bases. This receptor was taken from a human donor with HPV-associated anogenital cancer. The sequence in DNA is TGTGCCTCAAGGGGGGGAGGAGCAGCTAACTATGGCTACACCTTC. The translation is CASRGGGAANYGYTF. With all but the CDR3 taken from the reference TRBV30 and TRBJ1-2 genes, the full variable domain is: SQTIHQWPATLVQPVGSPLSLECTVEGTSNPNLYWYRQAAGRGLQLLFYSVGIGQISSEVPQNLSASRPQDRQFILSSKKLLLSDSGFYLCASRGGGAANYGYTFGSGTRLTVV.